These 27 T cell receptor beta chains originate from one sample sequenced in a study of PD-1 blockade in classical Hodgkin lymphoma. Patients all relapsed after autologous stem cell transplantation, and there was variation in brentuximab vedotin exposure. Sequenced by immunoSEQ multiplex PCR; TCRdb stores in-frame clones only, minus some. This repertoire shows 35,000 to 50,000 clones, roughly 70% found once; its top ten account for 20% to 25%. The input for sequencing was peripheral blood mononuclear cells (PBMCs), taken at baseline. These receptors originate from a human donor with classical Hodgkin lymphoma.

This chain uses TRBV29-1 with TRBJ1-2; D gene ambiguous. Trimming took off 4 bases at V and 5 bases at J, with 8 bases between the two ends. Germline V gene lookup returns CDR1 SQVTM and CDR2 ANQGSEA. This CDR3 region has 11 residues. CDR3 in DNA: TGCAGCGTTGCGGAGCAGTATGGCTACACCTTC. The encoded protein is CSVAEQYGYTF.

The table lists this clone with a few counts. The chain carries TRBV9 and TRBJ1-1; weak D call: TRBD1 (6 bases). Germline values: CDR1 SGDLS, CDR2 YYNGEE. This CDR3 contains 16 residues. V lost 1 base and J 0 bases, leaving 13 bases between the germline ends. The CDR3 sequence is CASSVSGGPMNTEAFF. Here the CDR3 DNA reads TGTGCCAGCAGCGTATCGGGGGGGCCCATGAACACTGAAGCTTTCTTT.

V gene TRBV27 combines with J gene TRBJ2-5; TRBD2 matches 12 bases. The ends lost 3 bases at V and 5 bases at J; junction bases unmatched: 4. The CDR3 spans 15 residues. The germline V gene encodes CDR1 MNHEY and CDR2 SMNVEV (reference sequence). DNA for the CDR3: TGTGCCAGCAGTTTGGTAACTAGCGGGAGGGAGACCCAGTACTTC. Translated, it gives CASSLVTSGRETQYF.

This clone was detected only a few times. Other DNA variants within this sample encode the same CDR3. The V call is TRBV9, the J call TRBJ2-3; 9 bases align to TRBD2. In germline, CDR1 is SGDLS, CDR2 YYNGEE. The CDR3 runs to 15 residues. Losses at the gene ends were 0 bases for V and 5 bases for J; bases not matched to a gene: 4. The CDR3 is CASSVGAGGGDTQYF. CDR3 nucleotides: TGTGCCAGCAGCGTAGGAGCGGGAGGTGGAGATACGCAGTATTTT.

The chain recombines TRBV11-3 with TRBJ1-2; D uncertain. The CDR3 sequence is 12 residues long. Germline V gene data show CDR1 as SGHNT and CDR2 as YENEEA. V shed 5 bases and J shed 8 bases, with 12 bases lying between them. In DNA form, the CDR3 reads TGTGCCAGCAGCAACGGACCGGACGGCTACACCTTC. Translation gives CASSNGPDGYTF.

This clone was seen a few times. This chain uses TRBV5-1 with TRBJ1-2, with D unresolved. Germline-derived CDR1 and CDR2 are SGHRS and YFSETQ. This CDR3 comprises 12 residues. Trimming stripped 4 bases from V and 3 bases from J, with 7 bases between. The CDR3 DNA is TGCGCCAGCAGCCCAACAGACTATGGCTACACCTTC. Its protein is CASSPTDYGYTF.

This clone was counted only a few times. The CDR3 sequence: CASSSGIGNTIYF. Here the CDR3 DNA reads TGTGCCAGCAGTTCGGGGATCGGGAACACCATATATTTT. The V gene is TRBV27, the J gene TRBJ1-3; D is uncertain. The CDR3 contains 13 residues. V was pared by 4 bases and J by 7 bases, with 11 bases between. The germline V gene encodes CDR1 MNHEY and CDR2 SMNVEV (reference sequence).

This chain connects TRBV11-3 to TRBJ2-2; TRBD2 agrees at 7 bases. CDR3 length equals 17 residues. V trimming: 3 bases; J trimming: 4 bases; junction bases outside the gene matches: 11. Per germline, CDR1 SGHNT and CDR2 YENEEA. CDR3 in DNA: TGTGCCAGCAGCTTGGACCGGGCGGGAGTTGTCACCGGGGAGCTGTTTTTT. As protein: CASSLDRAGVVTGELFF.

The chain carries TRBV6-9 and TRBJ2-5; possibly TRBD2 for D (6 bases). CDR3 length equals 13 residues. Germline V lookup: CDR1 MNHGY, CDR2 SVAAGI. Deletions cut 2 bases from V and 11 bases from J, with 15 bases between. This chain's CDR3 is CASSYRGTGEQYF. Here the CDR3 DNA reads TGTGCCAGCAGTTATCGCGGGACGGGGGAGCAGTACTTC.

The rearrangement joins TRBV23-1 to TRBJ2-7; TRBD1 is a possible D gene (5 bases). TRBV23-1 is marked as an open reading frame, function uncertain. This CDR3 has 17 residues. V was pared by 0 bases and J by 2 bases, with 17 bases between. CDR3 DNA sequence: TGCGCCAGCAGTCAATCAAGGTGGCAGGGTATTCCCTACGAGCAGTACTTC. Amino acids: CASSQSRWQGIPYEQYF.

The chain is built from TRBV9 and TRBJ2-5, with 9 bases matching TRBD1. The DNA end favors TRBJ2-7, so the J call may be wrong. CDR1 and CDR2 from the germline V gene are SGDLS and YYNGEE. The CDR3 is 15 amino acids. The chain's CDR3 is CASSEGQGSSYEQYF. The DNA of the CDR3 is TGTGCCAGCAGCGAAGGACAGGGGAGCTCCTACGAGCAGTACTTC.

This clone was seen more than once but under ten times. The chain uses TRBV6-6 and TRBJ1-4, with 7 bases identical to TRBD1. The CDR3 loop spans 14 amino acids. Losses at the gene ends were 5 bases for V and 7 bases for J; bases not matched to a gene: 7. Germline V gene lookup returns CDR1 MNHNY and CDR2 SVGAGI (reference sequence). CDR3 coding DNA: TGTGCCAGCAGTACAGGGGTTGGGACTGAAAAACTGTTTTTT. Its protein product is CASSTGVGTEKLFF.

This clone was seen a few times. The rearrangement links TRBV10-3 to TRBJ2-5, with unresolved D. The V end lost 0 bases, the J end lost 1 base, and 6 bases lay between the germline ends. This CDR3 spans 14 amino acids. Germline CDR1 is ENHRY and CDR2 is SYGVKD. This chain's CDR3 is CAISESYSQETQYF. CDR3 DNA: TGTGCCATCAGTGAGTCCTACAGCCAAGAGACCCAGTACTTC.

This clone was recorded only once. The chain uses TRBV19 and TRBJ1-2; possibly TRBD1 for D (5 bases). Germline values: CDR1 LNHDA, CDR2 SQIVND (reference sequence). CDR3 length: 15 amino acids. The V and J ends lost 6 bases and 3 bases respectively, with 17 bases between them. The chain's CDR3 is CASRDIDRSYYGYTF. CDR3 DNA sequence: TGTGCCAGTAGGGACATCGACAGATCGTACTATGGCTACACCTTC.

The rearrangement uses TRBV28 and TRBJ2-2; 9 nucleotides line up with TRBD2. Germline-derived CDR1 and CDR2 are MDHEN and SYDVKM. This CDR3 is 16 amino acids long. J lost 9 bases, V lost 6 bases, and 14 bases had no gene match. CDR3 coding DNA: TGTGCCAGCAGCCCCGCAGCGGGAGGCAGTTATAGGGAGCTGTTTTTT. Translated: CASSPAAGGSYRELFF.

This clone was seen just once. The chain combines TRBV9 with TRBJ2-5; TRBD2 aligns across 9 bases. The CDR3 length is 15 residues. Trimming took 0 bases from V and 4 from J; bases not matched to a gene: 4. Germline V CDR1 and CDR2: SGDLS, YYNGEE. This chain's CDR3 is CASSVGGRASETQYF. As DNA, the CDR3 is TGTGCCAGCAGCGTAGGCGGGAGGGCCTCAGAGACCCAGTACTTC.

The chain carries TRBV18 and TRBJ1-5; TRBD1 is a possible D gene (6 bases). Germline lookup yields CDR1 KGHSH and CDR2 LQKENI. The CDR3 spans 16 residues. The V gene lost 3 bases and the J gene lost 0 bases, with 12 bases spanning the gap. The CDR3 here is CASSPGTPYSNQPQHF. CDR3 in DNA: TGTGCCAGCTCACCCGGGACACCTTATAGCAATCAGCCCCAGCATTTT. The full variable domain, completed using reference TRBV18 and TRBJ1-5, is NAGVMQNPRHLVRRRGQEARLRCSPMKGHSHVYWYRQLPEEGLKFMVYLQKENIIDESGMPKERFSAEFPKEGPSILRIQQVVRGDSAAYFCASSPGTPYSNQPQHFGDGTRLSIL.

This clone was seen a few times. The CDR3 bases are TGTGCCAGCAGCTTAGACCCCAGCTACGAGCAGTACTTC. Residues: CASSLDPSYEQYF. V gene TRBV7-2 combines with J gene TRBJ2-7, with D uncertain. The CDR3 is made up of 13 amino acids. Germline V gene data show CDR1 as SGHTA and CDR2 as FQGNSA. Trimming stripped 1 base from V and 3 bases from J, with 7 bases between.

Points on this clone: An end of the junction differs from the germline gene, which may be a read error. The rearrangement uses TRBV5-3 and TRBJ2-3; no definite D call. TRBV5-3 falls under the ORF class, with uncertain function. CDR3 size: 15 residues. The CDR3 DNA is TGTGCCAGCAGCTTGAGCCCAAGGGGCACAGATACGCAGTATTTT. It encodes CASSLSPRGTDTQYF.

Of note for this clone: Additional DNA sequences in this sample encode the identical CDR3. DNA for the CDR3: TGTGCCAGTAGTGACCGGATCTATGGCTACACCTTC. It yields the protein CASSDRIYGYTF. V is TRBV19 and J is TRBJ1-2; D is undetermined. CDR3 length equals 12 residues. Germline CDR1 LNHDA, CDR2 SQIVND (reference sequence). Trimming cost V 5 bases and J 4 bases, with 8 bases left between them. The whole variable domain, filled in from reference TRBV19 and TRBJ1-2, reads DGGITQSPKYLFRKEGQNVTLSCEQNLNHDAMYWYRQDPGQGLRLIYYSQIVNDFQKGDIAEGYSVSREKKESFPLTVTSAQKNPTAFYLCASSDRIYGYTFGSGTRLTVV.

The gene calls are TRBV19 and TRBJ2-7; 9 nucleotides line up with TRBD1. The germline V gene has CDR1 LNHDA and CDR2 SQIVND (reference sequence). CDR3 length: 13 amino acids. V shed 8 bases and J 6 bases; nucleotides not matched to a gene: 8. CDR3 nucleotides: TGTGCCAGTTCGGACAGGGGCACGGTCGAGCAGTACTTC. This encodes CASSDRGTVEQYF. Complete variable domain (other parts from reference TRBV19 and TRBJ2-7): DGGITQSPKYLFRKEGQNVTLSCEQNLNHDAMYWYRQDPGQGLRLIYYSQIVNDFQKGDIAEGYSVSREKKESFPLTVTSAQKNPTAFYLCASSDRGTVEQYFGPGTRLTVT.

The rearrangement links TRBV7-2 to TRBJ2-7; D gene ambiguous. The CDR3 contains 11 residues. Trimming left V 3 bases short and J 2 bases short, with 2 bases between. Germline V gene data show CDR1 as SGHTA and CDR2 as FQGNSA. The chain's CDR3 is CASSLTYEQYF. Written as DNA, the CDR3 is TGTGCCAGCAGCTTGACCTACGAGCAGTACTTC.

The V and J genes are TRBV28 and TRBJ2-1; D is uncertain. This CDR3 is built from 12 residues. Germline CDR1 reads MDHEN; CDR2 reads SYDVKM. V was shortened by 3 bases and J by 7 bases, with 7 bases between the two germline ends. CDR3 sequence: CASSLVRNEQFF. In nucleotides, the CDR3 is TGTGCCAGCAGTTTGGTAAGGAATGAGCAGTTCTTC.

In this sample, this clone turned up a few times. The V and J genes are TRBV27 and TRBJ2-3, with 8 bases identical to TRBD2. V lost 8 bases, J lost 7 bases, and 8 bases stayed unmatched. Germline CDR1 and CDR2: MNHEY and SMNVEV (reference sequence). The CDR3 is 13 residues long. The CDR3 nucleotides read TGTGCCAGCCGGGGGGGAAACATACATACGCAGTATTTT. Amino acid sequence: CASRGGNIHTQYF.

CDR3 sequence: CARSLASRPTYYGYTF. CDR3 bases: TGTGCCAGAAGCTTGGCCTCGAGACCTACGTACTATGGCTACACCTTC. This sequence joins TRBV5-3 and TRBJ1-2; D not certain. TRBV5-3 is labeled an ORF, and its function is uncertain. V gave up 0 bases and J gave up 3 bases, with 15 bases separating them. This CDR3 comprises 16 residues.

The rearrangement joins TRBV2 to TRBJ2-1, with 7 bases fitting TRBD2. With 3 bases clipped from V and 7 bases from J, the junction kept 6 bases outside the gene matches. Looked up from germline, CDR1 is SNHLY and CDR2 is FYNNEI. This CDR3 contains 14 residues. The CDR3 loop is CASSDRRERNEQFF. The CDR3 region has the DNA TGTGCCAGCAGTGATCGGCGGGAGAGGAATGAGCAGTTCTTC. Full variable domain (missing parts from reference TRBV2 and TRBJ2-1): EPEVTQTPSHQVTQMGQEVILRCVPISNHLYFYWYRQILGQKVEFLVSFYNNEISEKSEIFDDQFSVERPDGSNFTLKIRSTKLEDSAMYFCASSDRRERNEQFFGPGTRLTVL.

This chain links TRBV7-9 with TRBJ2-2, with 9 positions matching TRBD1. This CDR3 comprises 16 residues. V shed 3 bases, J shed 6 bases, and the junction held 8 bases outside the gene matches. CDR1 is SEHNR, CDR2 FQNEAQ, per germline (reference sequence). The CDR3, as DNA: TGTGCCAGCAGCTTGAAAGGGACAGGGACATCCGGGGAGCTGTTTTTT. Protein: CASSLKGTGTSGELFF. The full variable domain, completed using reference TRBV7-9 and TRBJ2-2, is DTGVSQNPRHKITKRGQNVTFRCDPISEHNRLYWYRQTLGQGPEFLTYFQNEAQLEKSRLLSDRFSAERPKGSFSTLEIQRTEQGDSAMYLCASSLKGTGTSGELFFGEGSRLTVL.